A single sample is the source of the 28 T cell receptor beta chains below, sequenced in a study of early T cells in non-severe SARS-CoV-2 infection. TCRdb fed the 5' RACE reads into MiXCR, producing one record per CDR3 protein. The sample has roughly 53,000 distinct CDR3 sequences, around 9.7% seen once. The sequenced material came from whole blood. All receptors come from an adult who was a healthcare worker with PCR-confirmed SARS-CoV-2 infection or an uninfected control (not recorded which).

This clonotype was recorded a few times. The chain combines TRBV21-1 with TRBJ2-3; whether TRBD2, the table's D call, matches the DNA was not checked. TRBV21-1 is termed a pseudogene. The length of the CDR3 is 12 residues. The CDR3 reads CARRTSGHTQYF. The CDR3 DNA is TGTGCCAGAAGGACTAGCGGTCATACGCAGTATTTT.

A few counts support this clonotype. The CDR3 coding sequence is TGTGCCTGGGGCCCCGGGCGAAACACCATATATTTT. This encodes CAWGPGRNTIYF. The rearrangement uses TRBV30 and TRBJ1-3; D is unresolved. V was cut by 5 bases and J by 5 bases, with 10 bases left in between. The CDR3 is 12 residues long. Germline lookup yields CDR1 GTSNPN and CDR2 SVGIG (reference sequence).

This clonotype has more than one count but fewer than ten. This chain joins TRBV19 and TRBJ2-5, with 9 nucleotides matching TRBD2. This CDR3 has 13 amino acids. The J segment lost 1 base and the V segment lost 9 bases, leaving 3 bases of the junction unmatched. Germline assignment: CDR1 LNHDA and CDR2 SQIVND (reference sequence). The CDR3 DNA reads as TGTGCCAGCGGTAGCGGGGGCCAAGAGACCCAGTACTTC. It encodes CASGSGGQETQYF.

This clonotype was recorded a few times. CDR3 protein: CASSERLRPDGEQYF. In nucleotides, the CDR3 is TGTGCCAGCAGTGAACGACTCAGACCAGATGGGGAGCAGTACTTC. This chain connects TRBV6-1 to TRBJ2-7; D unresolved. There are 15 residues in the CDR3. Trimming left V 2 bases short and J 7 bases short, with 18 bases between. CDR1 is MNHNS and CDR2 is SASEGT in the germline V gene.

The chain combines TRBV5-1 with TRBJ1-4; D is undetermined. CDR1 and CDR2 (germline): SGHRS, YFSETQ. This CDR3 has 14 amino acids. Trimming removed 5 bases from V and 0 bases from J, with 8 bases in between. The CDR3 loop reads CASSIGTTNEKLFF. Written as DNA, the CDR3 is TGCGCCAGCAGTATTGGGACAACTAATGAAAAACTGTTTTTT.

This clonotype showed up many times. J is TRBJ2-5 and V is TRBV7-9, with D unresolved. The CDR3 consists of 13 residues. Trimming shortened V by 5 bases and J by 7 bases, and 14 bases separated the two germline ends. Looked up from germline, CDR1 is SEHNR and CDR2 is FQNEAQ (reference sequence). CDR3 residues: CASSLDLKGTQYF. CDR3 DNA sequence: TGTGCCAGCAGCCTGGATCTGAAGGGGACCCAGTACTTC.

This clonotype was counted at least ten times. The rearrangement uses TRBV5-1 and TRBJ2-1; 7 positions agree with TRBD2. V shed 4 bases and J 6 bases; nucleotides not matched to a gene: 10. The germline V gene encodes CDR1 SGHRS and CDR2 YFSETQ. The CDR3 has 15 residues. The CDR3, as DNA: TGCGCCAGCAGCGGGCTTGCGGGGGACCGCAATGAGCAGTTCTTC. It encodes CASSGLAGDRNEQFF.

CDR3 DNA: TGTGCCAGCAGTGGGCCACCCTACGAGCAGTACTTC. It yields the protein CASSGPPYEQYF. This chain joins TRBV6-1 and TRBJ2-7; D unresolved. The germline V and J ends were trimmed by 4 bases and 2 bases, with 6 bases remaining between them. The CDR3 runs 12 residues. Per germline, CDR1 MNHNS and CDR2 SASEGT.

The V call is TRBV5-1, the J call TRBJ1-1; tentatively, D is TRBD1 (5 bases). The germline V gene has CDR1 SGHRS and CDR2 YFSETQ. CDR3 length: 15 residues. The V end was cut by 4 bases, the J end by 5 bases, with 18 bases between. The CDR3 sequence is CASSDQQATGTEAFF. CDR3 coding DNA: TGCGCCAGCAGCGACCAACAGGCTACGGGTACTGAAGCTTTCTTT.

The table lists this clonotype with a few counts. The V call is TRBV7-9, the J call TRBJ1-6; no definite D call. Trimming shortened V by 3 bases and J by 8 bases, and 5 bases separated the two germline ends. The CDR3 length is 12 residues. Germline V lookup: CDR1 SEHNR, CDR2 FQNEAQ (reference sequence). DNA for the CDR3: TGTGCCAGCAGCTTGGGCTATTCACCCCTCCACTTT. It specifies CASSLGYSPLHF.

At least ten counts were recorded for this clonotype. V usage is TRBV7-9 and J usage is TRBJ1-1; D not resolved. Per germline, CDR1 SEHNR and CDR2 FQNEAQ (reference sequence). Deletions cut 4 bases from V and 8 bases from J, with 14 bases between. The CDR3 contains 13 residues. CDR3 DNA sequence: TGTGCCAGCAGCTCGACGCTGGCCGGGGAAGCTTTCTTT. As protein: CASSSTLAGEAFF.

The V gene is TRBV18, the J gene TRBJ1-2, with a tentative D call TRBD1 (5 bases). V lost 3 bases and J lost 4, with 12 bases in between. Germline V gene sequence: CDR1 KGHSH, CDR2 LQKENI. This CDR3 contains 14 residues. The CDR3: CASSPQGSIYGYTF. The CDR3 nucleotides read TGTGCCAGCTCACCCCAGGGCAGTATCTATGGCTACACCTTC.

This clonotype came up a few times. This chain connects TRBV9 to TRBJ2-3; 7 positions match TRBD2. CDR1 is SGDLS, CDR2 YYNGEE, per germline. V gave up 0 bases and J gave up 2 bases; unmatched junction bases: 9. CDR3 length: 17 residues. CDR3 nucleotide sequence: TGTGCCAGCAGCGTAGGGACGGCGGGGGAGATCACAGATACGCAGTATTTT. It yields the protein CASSVGTAGEITDTQYF.

The table lists this clonotype with many counts. The V gene is TRBV7-9, the J gene TRBJ2-1; the D call may be TRBD1 or TRBD2 (6 bases each). Germline values: CDR1 SEHNR, CDR2 FQNEAQ (reference sequence). The length of the CDR3 is 16 residues. V was clipped by 5 bases and J by 8 bases, with 22 bases between them. CDR3 in amino acids: CASSPFGGGLLYEQFF. Here the CDR3 DNA reads TGTGCCAGCAGCCCTTTTGGAGGGGGGCTGTTGTATGAGCAGTTCTTC.

This clonotype occurred a few times. The chain has TRBV11-2 and TRBJ2-7; 11 bases align to TRBD1. CDR1 and CDR2 (germline): SGHAT, FQNNGV. V shed 4 bases and J 3 bases; nucleotides not matched to a gene: 2. CDR3 length: 14 amino acids. The chain's CDR3 is CASSSGTGGYEQYF. Written as DNA, the CDR3 is TGTGCCAGCAGCTCCGGGACAGGGGGCTACGAGCAGTACTTC.

The chain recombines TRBV7-6 with TRBJ2-7; 10 bases fit TRBD2. Germline V gene sequence: CDR1 SGHVS, CDR2 FNYEAQ. Germline trimming cut 5 bases from V and 2 bases from J; bases unmatched to any gene: 6. The CDR3 length is 15 residues. CDR3 in amino acids: CASSKTSGVTYEQYF. The CDR3 DNA reads TGTGCCAGCAGCAAAACTAGCGGGGTTACCTACGAGCAGTACTTC.

This clonotype appeared many times. The rearrangement links TRBV2 to TRBJ1-1; the D is unclear. This CDR3 has 13 amino acids. V gave up 5 bases and J gave up 3 bases, with 10 bases separating them. Germline V gene sequence: CDR1 SNHLY, CDR2 FYNNEI. The CDR3: CASSPDRDTEAFF. CDR3 in DNA: TGTGCCAGCAGTCCGGACCGGGACACTGAAGCTTTCTTT. Looking up the rest from reference TRBV2 and TRBJ1-1 gives the full variable domain: EPEVTQTPSHQVTQMGQEVILRCVPISNHLYFYWYRQILGQKVEFLVSFYNNEISEKSEIFDDQFSVERPDGSNFTLKIRSTKLEDSAMYFCASSPDRDTEAFFGQGTRLTVV.

This clonotype was found many times. The V and J genes are TRBV5-4 and TRBJ2-1; D perhaps matches TRBD1 (6 bases). V was shortened by 5 bases and J by 8 bases, with 17 bases between the two germline ends. Germline CDR1 is SGHNT and CDR2 is YYREEE (reference sequence). The CDR3 covers 14 residues. The CDR3 spells CASRDPTGRDEQFF. The CDR3 coding sequence is TGTGCCAGCAGGGACCCTACAGGGAGAGATGAGCAGTTCTTC. Based on the CDR3 plus reference TRBV5-4 and TRBJ2-1, the full variable domain is ETGVTQSPTHLIKTRGQQVTLRCSSQSGHNTVSWYQQALGQGPQFIFQYYREEENGRGNFPPRFSGLQFPNYSSELNVNALELDDSALYLCASRDPTGRDEQFFGPGTRLTVL.

This rearrangement joins TRBV10-2 to TRBJ2-4; 8 bases are a match to TRBD2. Germline V gene data show CDR1 as WSHSY and CDR2 as SAAADI. Losses at the gene ends were 3 bases for V and 2 bases for J; bases not matched to a gene: 6. The CDR3 is made up of 16 amino acids. The CDR3 loop is CASSELAGCTKNIQYF. The CDR3 region has the DNA TGCGCCAGCAGTGAATTAGCGGGGTGTACCAAAAACATTCAGTACTTC.

This clonotype has ten or more counts. This chain joins TRBV6-5 and TRBJ2-3; 7 nucleotides match TRBD2. This CDR3 has 15 residues. From germline, CDR1 is MNHEY and CDR2 SVGAGI. V lost 9 bases, J lost 6 bases, and 15 bases stayed unmatched. CDR3: CASASGEAGRDTQYF. Written as DNA, the CDR3 is TGTGCCAGTGCCAGCGGGGAGGCGGGTAGGGATACGCAGTATTTT.

This clonotype was recorded many times. This chain links TRBV7-2 with TRBJ2-3, with D perhaps matching TRBD2 (5 bases). CDR1 SGHTA and CDR2 FQGNSA come from the germline V gene. Trimming removed 5 bases from V and 0 bases from J, with 12 bases in between. The CDR3 is 15 amino acids. The CDR3 sequence: CASSPAGRSTDTQYF. CDR3 coding DNA: TGTGCCAGCAGCCCGGCGGGTCGTAGCACAGATACGCAGTATTTT.

This clonotype is labeled medium-sized (0.01 to 0.1%). The chain has TRBV2 and TRBJ2-4; no reliable D call. There are 14 residues in the CDR3. Germline loops: CDR1 SNHLY, CDR2 FYNNEI. V was trimmed by 6 bases and J by 3 bases, leaving 12 bases between them. The CDR3 sequence: CASSVGTIKNIQYF. Here the CDR3 DNA reads TGTGCCAGCAGCGTAGGAACCATCAAAAACATTCAGTACTTC.

This clonotype was recorded many times. This rearrangement joins TRBV3-1 to TRBJ1-4; tentatively, D is TRBD1 (5 bases). This CDR3 has 16 amino acids. The V end lost 3 bases, the J end lost 8 bases, and 19 bases lay between the germline ends. Looked up from germline, CDR1 is LGHDT and CDR2 is YNNKEL (reference sequence). CDR3 residues: CASSQPGGRVDEKLFF. The CDR3 DNA follows: TGTGCCAGCAGCCAGCCAGGAGGCAGGGTTGACGAAAAACTGTTTTTT.

This clonotype appeared many times. The chain carries TRBV4-1 and TRBJ1-2; possibly TRBD1 for D (5 bases). The CDR3 extends over 16 amino acids. With 1 base removed from V and 2 bases from J, the gap between germline ends came to 14 bases. Germline CDR1 reads MGHRA; CDR2 reads YSYEKL. CDR3 DNA: TGCGCCAGCAGCCAAGGAGACCCCCAGGGAAACTATGGCTACACCTTC. It codes for CASSQGDPQGNYGYTF.

Only a few counts were recorded for this clonotype. This chain connects TRBV4-2 to TRBJ2-1, with D uncertain. This CDR3 comprises 13 residues. Deletions cut 4 bases from V and 8 bases from J, with 12 bases between. Germline loops: CDR1 LGHNA, CDR2 YNFKEQ. The CDR3 region has the DNA TGTGCCAGCAGCCCCATCTGGACGGATGAGCAGTTCTTC. It encodes CASSPIWTDEQFF.

The chain employs TRBV29-1 and TRBJ2-2; TRBD1 aligns across 7 bases. The length of the CDR3 is 14 residues. J gave up 0 bases and V 5 bases, and 3 bases lay outside the gene matches. CDR1 is SQVTM, CDR2 ANQGSEA, per germline. The CDR3 bases are TGCAGCGTTAGGGACAGCACGAACACCGGGGAGCTGTTTTTT. As protein: CSVRDSTNTGELFF.

Many counts were recorded for this clonotype. This sequence joins TRBV18 and TRBJ2-1, with D possibly being TRBD2 (6 bases). CDR3 length: 17 amino acids. The V end lost 2 bases, the J end lost 10 bases, and 24 bases lay between the germline ends. CDR1 and CDR2 from the germline V gene are KGHSH and LQKENI. CDR3 in amino acids: CASSPEKRSGVLVEQFF. CDR3 DNA: TGTGCCAGCTCACCAGAAAAGCGATCGGGGGTGCTAGTCGAGCAGTTCTTC.

This clonotype was detected ten times or more. The gene calls are TRBV7-6 and TRBJ1-1; D possibly corresponds to TRBD1 (6 bases). V lost 4 bases, J lost 1 base, and 13 bases lay in between. Germline CDR1 reads SGHVS; CDR2 reads FNYEAQ. The CDR3 totals 15 residues. The CDR3 is CASSSNRASNTEAFF. CDR3 nucleotide sequence: TGTGCCAGCAGCTCGAACAGGGCCTCGAACACTGAAGCTTTCTTT.